This TCR beta chain was sequenced during a study of PD-1 blockade in classical Hodgkin lymphoma. In every patient, relapse followed autologous stem cell transplantation, while exposure to brentuximab vedotin differed. TCRdb's table, derived via immunoSEQ multiplex PCR, lists solely in-frame clones and lacks some. The sample records 50,000 to 75,000 clones, around 87% being singletons. Trimming removed 6 bases from V and 3 bases from J; junction bases left unmatched: 9. The length of the CDR3 is 16 residues. Germline V lookup: CDR1 SNHLY, CDR2 FYNNEI. The chain employs TRBV2 and TRBJ2-5; TRBD2 aligns across 11 bases. The material was peripheral blood mononuclear cells (PBMCs), obtained at baseline. The receptor's source is a human donor with classical Hodgkin lymphoma. DNA for the CDR3: TGTGCCAGCAGCGCGACTAGCGGGGAGGAGGAAGAGACCCAGTACTTC. Translated: CASSATSGEEEETQYF. The full variable domain, rest sourced from reference TRBV2 and TRBJ2-5, is EPEVTQTPSHQVTQMGQEVILRCVPISNHLYFYWYRQILGQKVEFLVSFYNNEISEKSEIFDDQFSVERPDGSNFTLKIRSTKLEDSAMYFCASSATSGEEEETQYFGPGTRLLVL.